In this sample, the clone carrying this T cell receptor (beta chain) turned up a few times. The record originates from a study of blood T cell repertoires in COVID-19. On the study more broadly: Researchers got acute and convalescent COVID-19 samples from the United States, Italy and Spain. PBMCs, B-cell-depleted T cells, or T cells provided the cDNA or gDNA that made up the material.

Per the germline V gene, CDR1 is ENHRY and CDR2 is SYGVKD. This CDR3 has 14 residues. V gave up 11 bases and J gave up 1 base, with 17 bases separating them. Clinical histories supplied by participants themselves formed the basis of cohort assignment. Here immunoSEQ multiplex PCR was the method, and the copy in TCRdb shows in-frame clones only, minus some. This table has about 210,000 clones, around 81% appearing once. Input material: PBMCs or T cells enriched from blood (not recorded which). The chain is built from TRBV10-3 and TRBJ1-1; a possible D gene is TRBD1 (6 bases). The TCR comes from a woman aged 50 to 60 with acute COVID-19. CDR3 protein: CASENGTPNTEAFF. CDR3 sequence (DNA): TGTGCCTCGGAAAACGGGACACCGAACACTGAAGCTTTCTTT.